One sample yielded the 10 T cell receptor beta chains listed below, sequenced in a study of blood T cell repertoires in COVID-19. The method was immunoSEQ multiplex PCR; TCRdb's version includes in-frame clones alone and lacks a portion of them. The sample lists hundreds of thousands of clones; approximately 91% were seen once. The material sequenced was PBMCs or T cells enriched from blood (not recorded which). The receptor set was obtained from a woman in her fifties or sixties who had recovered from COVID-19.

This sequence joins TRBV6-2 or TRBV6-3 and TRBJ2-5; D remains unclear. Trimming cost V 0 bases and J 5 bases, with 16 bases left between them. Germline V gives CDR1 MNHEY, CDR2 SVGEGT. The CDR3 totals 16 residues. The CDR3 reads CASSYSSYRLAETQYF. The CDR3 region has the DNA TGTGCCAGCAGTTACTCGTCGTATCGACTTGCGGAGACCCAGTACTTC.

V and J are TRBV29-1 and TRBJ2-1; the match to TRBD1 covers 7 bases. The CDR3 covers 14 residues. Germline V CDR1 and CDR2: SQVTM, ANQGSEA. Trimming at V came to 5 bases and at J to 9 bases, leaving 13 bases not matched to a gene. The CDR3 protein is CSVSQGVSITEQFF. Written as DNA, the CDR3 is TGCAGCGTTTCTCAGGGGGTGTCCATTACTGAGCAGTTCTTC.

This chain links TRBV27 with TRBJ1-1; the match to TRBD1 covers 8 bases. Unmatched junction bases numbered 10, after V lost 4 bases and J lost 9 bases. Germline CDR1 is MNHEY and CDR2 is SMNVEV (reference sequence). The length of the CDR3 is 14 residues. The CDR3 sequence: CASSSYGTGQQAFF. In DNA, the CDR3 is TGTGCCAGCAGTTCGTACGGGACAGGCCAACAAGCTTTCTTT.

This clone appeared a single time. The V gene is TRBV19, the J gene TRBJ2-7; 8 bases fit TRBD1. The CDR3 contains 13 residues. The germline gives CDR1 LNHDA, CDR2 SQIVND (reference sequence). The CDR3 here is CVRPRGRFYEQYF. The CDR3, as DNA: TGTGTTCGGCCCAGGGGGCGGTTTTACGAGCAGTACTTC.

A few counts support this clone. This sequence joins TRBV19 and TRBJ1-3; D unresolved. The CDR3 consists of 15 residues. V was shortened by 1 base and J by 0 bases, with 7 bases between the two germline ends. Germline V gene sequence: CDR1 LNHDA, CDR2 SQIVND (reference sequence). The CDR3 region has the DNA TGTGCCAGTAGTATAGGACGGAGCTCTGGAAACACCATATATTTT. As protein: CASSIGRSSGNTIYF.

The V call is TRBV12-3 or TRBV12-4, the J call TRBJ2-3, with a weak D call TRBD1 (5 bases). The CDR3 runs 12 residues. The ends were cut back, 5 bases at V and 8 bases at J, with 11 bases in the middle. The CDR3 sequence: CASSRSQGTQYF. The CDR3 DNA sequence: TGTGCCAGCAGTCGTAGTCAGGGTACGCAGTATTTT.

There are a few counts of this clone. The chain uses TRBV7-2 and TRBJ2-5, with 10 bases fitting TRBD2. The CDR3 contains 18 residues. Germline V gives CDR1 SGHTA, CDR2 FQGNSA. Losses at the gene ends were 0 bases for V and 5 bases for J; bases not matched to a gene: 12. In DNA form, the CDR3 reads TGTGCCAGCAGCTTAGCGTTGCTAGCGGGGGCCCCGCGGGAGACCCAGTACTTC. Translated: CASSLALLAGAPRETQYF.

The chain links TRBV7-9 to TRBJ2-7; a weak D match, TRBD1 (5 bases). The CDR3 is 13 amino acids. Germline V gene data show CDR1 as SEHNR and CDR2 as FQNEAQ (reference sequence). Trimming removed 3 bases at V and 3 bases at J, with 9 bases between. The CDR3 DNA is TGTGCCAGCAGCTTCGTCAGGGACTACGAGCAGTACTTC. Protein sequence: CASSFVRDYEQYF. Drawing the rest from reference TRBV7-9 and TRBJ2-7, the complete variable domain is DTGVSQNPRHKITKRGQNVTFRCDPISEHNRLYWYRQTLGQGPEFLTYFQNEAQLEKSRLLSDRFSAERPKGSFSTLEIQRTEQGDSAMYLCASSFVRDYEQYFGPGTRLTVT.

V and J are TRBV27 and TRBJ2-2; 7 nucleotides agree with TRBD2. Germline V gene lookup returns CDR1 MNHEY and CDR2 SMNVEV (reference sequence). V lost 3 bases to trimming and J lost 4 bases; unmatched junction nucleotides: 5. The CDR3 is 15 amino acids. The CDR3 nucleotides read TGTGCCAGCAGTTTCAACTGGGGGGGCACCGGGGAGCTGTTTTTT. It is translated as CASSFNWGGTGELFF.

The V gene is TRBV10-3, the J gene TRBJ1-5; possibly TRBD1 for D (5 bases). Germline CDR1 is ENHRY and CDR2 is SYGVKD. The CDR3 has 13 residues. V was clipped by 3 bases and J by 7 bases, with 10 bases between them. This chain's CDR3 is CAISDSGYQPQHF. The CDR3 bases are TGTGCCATCAGTGACTCAGGGTACCAGCCCCAGCATTTT.